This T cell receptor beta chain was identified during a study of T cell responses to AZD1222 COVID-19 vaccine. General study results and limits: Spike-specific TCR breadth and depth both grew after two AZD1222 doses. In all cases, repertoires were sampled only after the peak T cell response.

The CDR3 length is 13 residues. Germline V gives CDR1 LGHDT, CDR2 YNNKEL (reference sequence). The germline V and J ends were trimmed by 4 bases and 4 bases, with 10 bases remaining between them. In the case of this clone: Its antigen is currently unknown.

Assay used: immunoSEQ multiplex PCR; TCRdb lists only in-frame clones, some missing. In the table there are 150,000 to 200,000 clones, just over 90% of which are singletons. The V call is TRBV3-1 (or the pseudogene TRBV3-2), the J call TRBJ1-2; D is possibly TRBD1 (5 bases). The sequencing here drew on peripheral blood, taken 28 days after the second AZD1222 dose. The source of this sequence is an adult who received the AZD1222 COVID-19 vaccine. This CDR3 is CASSPWDGYGYTF. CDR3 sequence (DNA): TGTGCCAGCAGCCCCTGGGACGGCTATGGCTACACCTTC.